This T cell receptor (beta chain) was sequenced during a study of blood T cells in healthy people across ages. Across the whole study: About one barcoded TCR beta cDNA was captured per two T cells.

Germline V lookup: CDR1 MGHDK, CDR2 SYGVNS. CDR3 length: 14 residues. Trimming removed 5 bases at V and 6 bases at J, with 16 bases between. Together with a sample-barcoded 5' primer, a J-beta primer mix was included in a second PCR lasting roughly 6 to 12 cycles. In TCRdb, the 5' RACE reads were re-called with MiXCR into one record per CDR3 protein. The table includes more than 1,000,000 distinct CDR3 sequences, about 25% detected once. The sample also formed part of further work on T cells of mothers and their children.

The sequencing sample was made of blood. The sequence derives from a girl between 2 and 10 years old in good health. This chain connects TRBV25-1 to TRBJ1-1; possibly TRBD1 for D (5 bases). The CDR3 nucleotides read TGTGCCAGCAGTAAGCTAGACAGCGCCGCTGAAGCTTTCTTT. Encoded protein: CASSKLDSAAEAFF.